This TCR beta chain was identified in a study of blood T cell repertoires in COVID-19 (TCRdb year 2020). Concerning the study at large: The collaborator samples originated in the United States, Italy and Spain and spanned the acute and convalescent phases of COVID-19. HLA class I and class II types, where available, came from metadata supplied by the sample provider rather than from assay-based typing. The sample metadata nearly always contained a de-identified subject ID, COVID-19 status, age in years and sex. The repertoires were made available in a free public database intended to serve as a resource for research on the immune response to SARS-CoV-2. Subjects who had been exposed to COVID-19, were actively infected with it, or had recovered from it provided the deeply sampled blood TCRbeta repertoires that made up the dataset. Samples were obtained from the ongoing ImmuneRACE study (first 160 participants) and from over 1,000 subjects provided by 6 global collaborators. The material from the prospective study consisted of cDNA or gDNA derived from T cells, B-cell-depleted T cells, or PBMCs.

Comment on this clone: The specificity of this receptor is unknown. The input lacks base qualities; no much larger clone sits a single base away.

The immunoSEQ Assay, a bias-controlled multiplex PCR, was used to amplify TCRbeta CDR3 regions from genomic DNA. The original methods were these. Within the assay, amplification of reference gene primers was used to estimate how many nucleated cells each sample contained. To quantify the absolute abundance of each unique TCRbeta CDR3 rearrangement, sequence reads were collapsed and filtered. Productive Simpson clonality was computed per sample as the square root of Simpson's diversity index over productive rearrangements. TCRdb stores this immuneACCESS table with in-frame sequences only. Part of the clones is absent; in the studies checked, under half of the shortfall reflects unresolved V genes, and no reason is known for the rest. For V, J and clone size, that table is used; D and trimming come from the DNA. The sample data list approximately 18,000 clones, and around 92% of these were observed just once. Under 7% of the sample goes to the ten largest clones.

What the research found in general, with its limitations: How much clinical and demographic metadata was included differed by source and by participant, and the metadata was provided uncurated.

V and J are truncated by 0 bases and 6 bases respectively, leaving an intervening sequence of 14 bases. Reading from cysteine to phenylalanine, the CDR3 counts 15 amino acids. Only the CDR3 region is kept as DNA, spanning 45 bases read in frame from base 1. The germline V gene supplies CDR1 LGHNA and CDR2 YSLEER. Each collaborating institution followed its own protocols to collect whole blood in K2EDTA tubes. Collaborator samples were shipped for TCRbeta analysis as frozen whole blood, isolated PBMCs, or DNA extracted from either sample type. The chain is made from TRBV4-3 and TRBJ1-1, with TRBD1 perhaps the D gene, on 5 matching bases. Sequencing was carried out using peripheral blood. The sequence was obtained from a human donor in a cohort sampled during active COVID-19. The nucleotide sequence reads TGCGCCAGCAGCCAAGAAACTACAGGAAGACCTGAAGCTTTCTTT. Translation gives CASSQETTGRPEAFF.